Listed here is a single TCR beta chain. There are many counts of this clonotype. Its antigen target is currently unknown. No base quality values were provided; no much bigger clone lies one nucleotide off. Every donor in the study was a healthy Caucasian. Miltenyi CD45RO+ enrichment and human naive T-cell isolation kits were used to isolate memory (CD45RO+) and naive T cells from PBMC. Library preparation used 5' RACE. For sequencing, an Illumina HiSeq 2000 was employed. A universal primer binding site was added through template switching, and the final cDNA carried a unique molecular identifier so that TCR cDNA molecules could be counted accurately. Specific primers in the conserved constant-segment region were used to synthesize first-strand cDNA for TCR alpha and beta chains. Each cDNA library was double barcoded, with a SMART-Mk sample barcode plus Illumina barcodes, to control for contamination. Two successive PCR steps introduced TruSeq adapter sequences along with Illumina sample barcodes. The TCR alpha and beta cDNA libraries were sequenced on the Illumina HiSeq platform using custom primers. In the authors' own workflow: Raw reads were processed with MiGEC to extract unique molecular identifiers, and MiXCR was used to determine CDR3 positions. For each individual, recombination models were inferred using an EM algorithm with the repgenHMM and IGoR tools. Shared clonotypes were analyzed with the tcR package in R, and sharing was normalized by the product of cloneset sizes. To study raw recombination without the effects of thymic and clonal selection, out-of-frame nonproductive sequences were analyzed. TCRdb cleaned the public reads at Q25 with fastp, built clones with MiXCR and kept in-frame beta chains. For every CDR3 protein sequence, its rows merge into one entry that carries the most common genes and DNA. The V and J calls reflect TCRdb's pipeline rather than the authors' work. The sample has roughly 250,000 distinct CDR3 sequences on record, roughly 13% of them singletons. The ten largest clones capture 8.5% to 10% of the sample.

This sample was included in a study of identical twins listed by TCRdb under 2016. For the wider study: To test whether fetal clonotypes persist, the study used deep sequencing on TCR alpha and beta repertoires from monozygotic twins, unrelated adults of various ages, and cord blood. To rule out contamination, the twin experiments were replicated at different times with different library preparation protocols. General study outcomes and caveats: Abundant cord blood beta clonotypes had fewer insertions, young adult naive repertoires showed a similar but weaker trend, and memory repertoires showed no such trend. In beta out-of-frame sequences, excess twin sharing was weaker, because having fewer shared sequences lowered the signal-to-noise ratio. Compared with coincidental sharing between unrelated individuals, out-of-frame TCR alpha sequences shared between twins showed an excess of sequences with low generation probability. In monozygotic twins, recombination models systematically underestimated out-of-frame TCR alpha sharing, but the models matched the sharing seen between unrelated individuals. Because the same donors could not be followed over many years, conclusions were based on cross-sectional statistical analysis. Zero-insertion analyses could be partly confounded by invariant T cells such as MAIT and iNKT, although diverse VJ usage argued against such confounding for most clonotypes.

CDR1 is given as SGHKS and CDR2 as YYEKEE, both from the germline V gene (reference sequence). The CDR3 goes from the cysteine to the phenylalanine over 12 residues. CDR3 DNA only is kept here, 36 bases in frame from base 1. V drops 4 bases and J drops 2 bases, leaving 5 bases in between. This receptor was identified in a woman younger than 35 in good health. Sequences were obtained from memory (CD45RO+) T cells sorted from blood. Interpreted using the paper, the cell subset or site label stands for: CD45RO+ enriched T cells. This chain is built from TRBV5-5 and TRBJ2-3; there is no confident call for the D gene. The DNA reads TGTGCCAGCAGCGTATTCACAGATACGCAGTATTTT. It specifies CASSVFTDTQYF.